This paragraph covers one T cell receptor (beta chain) sequence. Primers used in a second PCR of about 6 to 11 cycles were a sample-barcoded 5' primer and a J-beta primer mix. One entry per CDR3 protein, called by TCRdb with MiXCR from the 5' RACE reads. The table shows 2 million or so distinct CDR3 sequences, with around half occurring only once. The record originates from a study of blood T cells in healthy people across ages. Trimming shortened V by 7 bases and J by 3 bases, and 9 bases separated the two germline ends. CDR3 length: 12 residues. Germline V gene sequence: CDR1 LNHDA, CDR2 SQIVND (reference sequence).

Sequenced: blood. The V call is TRBV19, the J call TRBJ1-2, with a possible D match to TRBD1 (5 bases). The receptor was derived from a woman in her forties in good health. The CDR3 here is CASTTDYYGYTF. Here the CDR3 DNA reads TGTGCCAGTACGACAGATTACTATGGCTACACCTTC.